This T cell receptor (beta chain) was sequenced for a study of CD8 T cells in Susac syndrome. This CDR3 has 16 amino acids. V lost 5 bases, J lost 4 bases, and 8 bases stayed unmatched. CDR1 is SGHTA and CDR2 is FQGNSA in the germline V gene. Sequencing of TCR beta covered CD8+ and CD4+ T cells obtained from blood. Diagnostic criteria defined recently for definite or probable disease were met by the Susac syndrome patients. Roughly 0.45 to 1 ug RNA was reverse transcribed with random hexamers. The CDR3 of TCR beta was amplified by immunoSEQ multiplex PCR across 54 Vbeta and 13 Jbeta. TCRdb reprocessed the immunoSEQ multiplex PCR reads with MiXCR, giving one entry per CDR3 protein. The sample records 150,000 to 200,000 distinct CDR3 sequences, roughly 94% being singletons.

The specimen sequenced was CD4+ T cells from PBMCs. The chain links TRBV7-2 to TRBJ2-6, with TRBD2 matching over 7 bases. This TCR derives from a human donor with Susac syndrome. CDR3 amino acids: CASSTQLASGANVLTF. The CDR3 DNA reads TGTGCCAGCAGCACCCAACTAGCGAGCGGGGCCAACGTCCTGACTTTC.